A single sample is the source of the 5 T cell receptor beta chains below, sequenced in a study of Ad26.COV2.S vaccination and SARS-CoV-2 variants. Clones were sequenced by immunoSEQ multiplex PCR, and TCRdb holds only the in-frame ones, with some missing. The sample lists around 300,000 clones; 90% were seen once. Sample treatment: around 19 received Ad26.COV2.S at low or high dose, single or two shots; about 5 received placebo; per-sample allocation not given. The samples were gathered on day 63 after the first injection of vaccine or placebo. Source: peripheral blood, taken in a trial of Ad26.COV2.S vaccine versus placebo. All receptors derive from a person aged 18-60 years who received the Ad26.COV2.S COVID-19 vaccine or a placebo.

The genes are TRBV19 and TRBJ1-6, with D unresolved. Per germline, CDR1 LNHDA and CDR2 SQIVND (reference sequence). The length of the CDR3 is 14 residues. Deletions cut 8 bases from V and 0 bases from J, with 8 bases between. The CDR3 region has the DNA TGTGCCAGTTCTATCGACTCCTATAATTCACCCCTCCACTTT. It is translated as CASSIDSYNSPLHF.

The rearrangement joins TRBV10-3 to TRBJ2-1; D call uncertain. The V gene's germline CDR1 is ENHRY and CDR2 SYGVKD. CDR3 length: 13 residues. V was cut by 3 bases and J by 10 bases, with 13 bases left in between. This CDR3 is CAISDGLAGEQFF. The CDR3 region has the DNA TGTGCCATCAGTGATGGTTTAGCTGGGGAGCAGTTCTTC.

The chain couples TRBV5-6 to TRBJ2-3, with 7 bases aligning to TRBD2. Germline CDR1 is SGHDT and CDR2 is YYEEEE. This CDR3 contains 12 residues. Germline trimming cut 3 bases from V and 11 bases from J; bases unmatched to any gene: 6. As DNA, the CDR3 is TGTGCCAGCAGCTGGGGAGCGGGGAAGCAGTATTTT. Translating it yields CASSWGAGKQYF.

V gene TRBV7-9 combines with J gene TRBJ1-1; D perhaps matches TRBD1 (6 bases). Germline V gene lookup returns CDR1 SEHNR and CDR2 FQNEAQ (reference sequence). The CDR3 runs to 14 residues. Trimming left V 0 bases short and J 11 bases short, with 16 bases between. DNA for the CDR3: TGTGCCAGCAGCTTAGCACAGGCTTCAAGGGGGGCTTTCTTT. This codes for CASSLAQASRGAFF.

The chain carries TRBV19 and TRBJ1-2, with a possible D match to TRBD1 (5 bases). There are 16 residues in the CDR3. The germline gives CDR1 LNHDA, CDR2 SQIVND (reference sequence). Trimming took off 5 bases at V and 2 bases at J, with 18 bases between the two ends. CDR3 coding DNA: TGTGCCAGTAGTTCACGCGGCCCCGGGACCAACTATGGCTACACCTTC. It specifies CASSSRGPGTNYGYTF.